The following is a TCR beta chain sequence with its context. What it binds is not known. The data are from a study of T cells in Graves' hyperthyroidism and ophthalmopathy. Clinical symptoms, serum thyroxine and TRAb, thyroid ultrasound and orbital computed tomography were used for the diagnoses. Researchers amplified the TCR beta CDR3 regions from RNA transcripts. A first-round RT-PCR of the TCR CDR3 used the HTBI primer set. TCRdb fed the multiplex PCR reads into MiXCR, producing one record per CDR3 protein. The profile shows roughly 660,000 distinct CDR3 sequences, about 18% of them singletons. Whole-study results and caveats: Model predictions of ophthalmopathy came a median 6.5 months before onset.

There are 13 residues in the CDR3. Germline V gene lookup returns CDR1 MNHEY and CDR2 SVGAGI. V gave up 2 bases and J gave up 10 bases, with 12 bases separating them. This clonotype was obtained from a man between 45 and 60 years old with Graves' hyperthyroidism. The chain links TRBV6-5 to TRBJ2-1; D unclear. The material sequenced was blood. The CDR3: CASSYNNNREQFF. The CDR3 DNA is TGTGCCAGCAGTTACAATAACAATCGGGAGCAGTTCTTC.